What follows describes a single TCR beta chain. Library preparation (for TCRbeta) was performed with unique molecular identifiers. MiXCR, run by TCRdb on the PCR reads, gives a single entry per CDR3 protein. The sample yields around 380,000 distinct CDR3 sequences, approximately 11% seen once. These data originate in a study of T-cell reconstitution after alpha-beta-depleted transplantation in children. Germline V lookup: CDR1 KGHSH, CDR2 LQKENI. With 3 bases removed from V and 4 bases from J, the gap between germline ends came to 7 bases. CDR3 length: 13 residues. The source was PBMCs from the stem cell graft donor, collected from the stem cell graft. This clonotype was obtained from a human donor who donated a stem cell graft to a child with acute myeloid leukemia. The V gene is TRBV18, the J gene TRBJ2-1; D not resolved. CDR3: CASSPLGYNEQFF. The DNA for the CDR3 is TGTGCCAGCTCACCTTTGGGATACAATGAGCAGTTCTTC.